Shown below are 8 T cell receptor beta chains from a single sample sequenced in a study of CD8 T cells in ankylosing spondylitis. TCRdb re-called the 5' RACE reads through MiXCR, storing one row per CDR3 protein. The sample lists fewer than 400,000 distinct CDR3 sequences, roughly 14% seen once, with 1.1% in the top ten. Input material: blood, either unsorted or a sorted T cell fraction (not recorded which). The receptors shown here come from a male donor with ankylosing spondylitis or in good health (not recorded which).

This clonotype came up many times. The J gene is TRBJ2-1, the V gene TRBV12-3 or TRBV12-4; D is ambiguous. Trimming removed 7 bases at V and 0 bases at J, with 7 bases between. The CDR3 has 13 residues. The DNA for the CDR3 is TGTGCCAGCACCAATAGCTCCTACAATGAGCAGTTCTTC. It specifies CASTNSSYNEQFF.

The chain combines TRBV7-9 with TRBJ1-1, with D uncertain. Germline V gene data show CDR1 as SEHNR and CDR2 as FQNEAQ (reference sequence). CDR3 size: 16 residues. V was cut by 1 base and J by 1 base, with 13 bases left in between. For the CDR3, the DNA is TGTGCCAGCAGCTTAGTGGGTTCGGGCGGGAACACTGAAGCTTTCTTT. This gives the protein CASSLVGSGGNTEAFF.

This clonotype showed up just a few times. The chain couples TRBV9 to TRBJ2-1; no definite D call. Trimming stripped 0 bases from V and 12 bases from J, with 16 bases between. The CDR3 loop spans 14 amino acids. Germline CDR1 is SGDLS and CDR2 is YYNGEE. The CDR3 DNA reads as TGTGCCAGCAGCGTAGATAGAACCTCGGGTGGGCAGTTCTTC. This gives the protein CASSVDRTSGGQFF.

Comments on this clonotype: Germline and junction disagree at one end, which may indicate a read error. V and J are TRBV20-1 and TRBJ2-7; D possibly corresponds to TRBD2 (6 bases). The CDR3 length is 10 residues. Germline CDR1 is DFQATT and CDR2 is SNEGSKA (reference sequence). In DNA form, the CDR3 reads TGCAGTGCTAAGTCTAGCGTCGAGAACTTC. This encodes CSAKSSVENF.

CDR3 region: CASSGRGGPNTGELFF. In DNA form, the CDR3 reads TGTGCCAGCAGCGGTCGGGGGGGCCCCAACACCGGGGAGCTGTTTTTT. This chain links TRBV7-2 with TRBJ2-2, with 8 bases fitting TRBD2. CDR1 is SGHTA and CDR2 is FQGNSA in the germline V gene. V shed 5 bases, J shed 2 bases, and the junction held 7 bases outside the gene matches. The CDR3 consists of 16 residues.

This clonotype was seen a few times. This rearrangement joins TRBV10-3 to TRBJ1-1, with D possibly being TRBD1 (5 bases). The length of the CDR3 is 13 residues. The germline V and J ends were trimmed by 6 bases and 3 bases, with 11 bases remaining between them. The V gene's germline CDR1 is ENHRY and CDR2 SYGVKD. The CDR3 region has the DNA TGTGCCATCAGGAGGGACTTGGACACTGAAGCTTTCTTT. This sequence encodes CAIRRDLDTEAFF.

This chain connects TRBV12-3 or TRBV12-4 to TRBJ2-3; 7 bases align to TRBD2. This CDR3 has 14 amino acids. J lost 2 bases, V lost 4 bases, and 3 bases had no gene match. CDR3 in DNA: TGTGCCAGCAGTTCGGGGGGAGCCACAGATACGCAGTATTTT. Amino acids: CASSSGGATDTQYF.

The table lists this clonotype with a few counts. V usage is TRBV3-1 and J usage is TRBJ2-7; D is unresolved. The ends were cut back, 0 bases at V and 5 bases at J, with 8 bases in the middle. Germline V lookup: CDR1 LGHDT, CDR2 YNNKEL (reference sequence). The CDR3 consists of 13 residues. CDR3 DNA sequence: TGTGCCAGCAGCCAAGATCGTTTCCACGAGCAGTACTTC. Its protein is CASSQDRFHEQYF.